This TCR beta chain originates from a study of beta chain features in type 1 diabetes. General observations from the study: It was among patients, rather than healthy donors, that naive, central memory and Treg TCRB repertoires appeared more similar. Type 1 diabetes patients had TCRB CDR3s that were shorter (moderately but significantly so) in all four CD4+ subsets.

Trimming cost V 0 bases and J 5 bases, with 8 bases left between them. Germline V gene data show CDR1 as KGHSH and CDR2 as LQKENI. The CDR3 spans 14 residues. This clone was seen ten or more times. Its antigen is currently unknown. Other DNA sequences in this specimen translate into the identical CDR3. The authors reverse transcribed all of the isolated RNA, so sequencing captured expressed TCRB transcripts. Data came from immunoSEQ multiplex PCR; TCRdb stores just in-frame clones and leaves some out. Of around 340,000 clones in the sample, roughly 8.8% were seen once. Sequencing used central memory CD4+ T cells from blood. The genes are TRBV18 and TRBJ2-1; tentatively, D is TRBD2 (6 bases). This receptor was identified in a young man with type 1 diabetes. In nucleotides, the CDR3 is TGTGCCAGCTCACCACCGGGAGGCAACAATGAGCAGTTCTTC. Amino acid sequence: CASSPPGGNNEQFF.